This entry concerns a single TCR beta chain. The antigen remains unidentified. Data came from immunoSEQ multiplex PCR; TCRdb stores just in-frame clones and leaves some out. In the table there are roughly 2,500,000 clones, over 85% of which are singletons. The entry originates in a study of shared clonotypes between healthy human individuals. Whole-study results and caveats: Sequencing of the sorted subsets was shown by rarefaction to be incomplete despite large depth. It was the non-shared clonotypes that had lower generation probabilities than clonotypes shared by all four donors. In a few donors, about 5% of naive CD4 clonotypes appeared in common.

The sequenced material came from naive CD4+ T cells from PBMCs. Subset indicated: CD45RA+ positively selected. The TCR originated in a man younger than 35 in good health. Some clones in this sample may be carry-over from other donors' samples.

The CDR3 loop reads CAIRTSGGIGELFF. The CDR3 DNA reads TGTGCCATCCGGACTAGCGGGGGAATCGGGGAGCTGTTTTTT. V usage is TRBV7-2 and J usage is TRBJ2-2, with TRBD2 matching 13 bases. Germline V gene data show CDR1 as SGHTA and CDR2 as FQGNSA. The V and J ends lost 10 bases and 7 bases, in that order; junction bases with no gene match: 6. The CDR3 length is 14 residues.